In its sample, the clone carrying this TCR beta chain was seen once. No antigen is known for it. The repertoire was sequenced with immunoSEQ multiplex PCR; TCRdb's copy has only in-frame clones and lacks some. The sample records approximately 20,000 clones, over 70% being singletons. The sample belongs to a study of CD4 T cells in relation to SARS-CoV-2 and coronaviruses. At the level of the study: PBMCs were cultured with antigen for roughly 10 days before TCR beta sequencing. The HLA restriction of the shared crossreactive spike epitopes was mapped.

The unexposed donors gave CD4+ T cells in about 2010-2019, prior to COVID-19. The cells were cultured for roughly 11 days before CD4+ T cells were isolated. Testing used SARS-CoV-2 S/N and four cold-coronavirus spikes on unexposed-donor CD4+ T cells, cells permitting. Half the medium was replaced with IL-2 medium on days 3 and 7. Sequenced material: CD4+ T cells from PBMCs, cultured in vitro. This receptor was identified in a human donor in good health.

The CDR3 sequence: CASSPRTGRYEQYF. CDR3 nucleotides: TGTGCCAGCAGTCCCCGGACAGGGCGGTACGAGCAGTACTTC. The chain has TRBV6-2 or TRBV6-3 and TRBJ2-7; 8 bases line up with TRBD1. V trimming: 5 bases; J trimming: 4 bases; junction bases outside the gene matches: 7. The length of the CDR3 is 14 residues. Germline V gene sequence: CDR1 MNHEY, CDR2 SVGEGT.